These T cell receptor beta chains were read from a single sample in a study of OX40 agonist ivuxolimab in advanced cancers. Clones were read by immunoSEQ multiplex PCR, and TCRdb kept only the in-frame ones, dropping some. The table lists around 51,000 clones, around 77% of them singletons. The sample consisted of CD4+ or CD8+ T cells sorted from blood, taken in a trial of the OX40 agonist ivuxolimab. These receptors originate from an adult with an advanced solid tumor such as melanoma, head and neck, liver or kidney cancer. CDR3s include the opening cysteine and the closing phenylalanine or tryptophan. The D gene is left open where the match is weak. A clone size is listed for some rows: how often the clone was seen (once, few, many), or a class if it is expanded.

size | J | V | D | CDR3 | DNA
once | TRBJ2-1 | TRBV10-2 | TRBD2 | CASRLGTSGLNEQFF | TGCGCCAGCAGACTCGGGACTAGCGGTCTCAATGAGCAGTTCTTC
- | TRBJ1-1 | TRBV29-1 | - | CSVGTGLNTEAFF | TGCAGCGTTGGAACCGGACTGAACACTGAAGCTTTCTTT
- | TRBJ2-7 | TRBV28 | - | CASSQAEHEQYF | TGTGCCAGCAGCCAGGCTGAACACGAGCAGTACTTC
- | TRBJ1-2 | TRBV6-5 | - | CASSYQGRGYTF | TGTGCCAGCAGTTACCAAGGACGTGGCTACACCTTC
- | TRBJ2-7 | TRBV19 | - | CASSSLGGLENEQYF | TGTGCCAGTAGTTCCCTTGGCGGGTTGGAGAACGAGCAGTACTTC
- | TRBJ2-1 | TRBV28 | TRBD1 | CASSRRQGRGSYNEQFF | TGTGCCAGCAGTCGGAGACAGGGAAGGGGTTCCTACAATGAGCAGTTCTTC
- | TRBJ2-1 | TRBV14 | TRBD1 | CASSQRTGASEQFF | TGTGCCAGCAGCCAGAGGACAGGGGCATCTGAGCAGTTCTTC
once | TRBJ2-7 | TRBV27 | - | CASRDTGLDYEQYF | TGTGCCAGCAGAGACACAGGGCTCGACTACGAGCAGTACTTC
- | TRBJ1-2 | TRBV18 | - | CASSPRDYGYTF | TGTGCCAGCTCACCCAGGGATTATGGCTACACCTTC
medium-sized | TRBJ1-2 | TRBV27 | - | CASSFRQGDGYTF | TGTGCCAGCAGTTTTCGGCAGGGCGATGGCTACACCTTC
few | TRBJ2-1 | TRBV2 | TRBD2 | CASSEKFSGRASLSEQFF | TGTGCCAGCAGTGAGAAGTTCAGCGGGAGGGCCTCATTGAGTGAGCAGTTCTTC
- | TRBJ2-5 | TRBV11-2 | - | CASSLGRGETQYF | TGTGCCAGCAGCTTGGGTCGAGGGGAGACCCAGTACTTC
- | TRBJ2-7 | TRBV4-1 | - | CASSARPFRAVYEQYF | TGCGCCAGCAGCGCCCGTCCGTTCAGAGCAGTATACGAGCAGTACTTC
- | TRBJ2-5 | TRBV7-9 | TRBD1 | CASSLRGAGTGGETQYF | TGTGCCAGCAGCTTACGGGGAGCCGGGACAGGGGGAGAGACCCAGTACTTC
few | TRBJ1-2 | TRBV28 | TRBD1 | CASSQPGTGEGRYTF | TGTGCCAGCAGTCAACCCGGGACAGGGGAAGGTCGCTACACCTTC
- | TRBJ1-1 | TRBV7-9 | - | CASSGGWNTEAFF | TGTGCCAGCAGCGGAGGGTGGAACACTGAAGCTTTCTTT
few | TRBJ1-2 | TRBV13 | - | CASTYSGFISYGYTF | TGTGCCAGCACCTATAGCGGGTTTATCAGCTATGGCTACACCTTC
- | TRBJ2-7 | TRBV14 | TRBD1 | CASSQEGLGTGPYEQYF | TGTGCCAGCAGCCAAGAGGGGCTGGGGACAGGTCCCTACGAGCAGTACTTC
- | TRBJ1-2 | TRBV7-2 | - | CASSLDGGLLGYTF | TGTGCCAGCAGCTTAGATGGGGGGCTTCTTGGCTACACCTTC
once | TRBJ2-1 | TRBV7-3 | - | CASSPRLGQVNEQFF | TGTGCCAGCAGCCCCCGACTAGGGCAGGTCAATGAGCAGTTCTTC
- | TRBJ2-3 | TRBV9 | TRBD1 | CASSVRTGSTDTQYF | TGTGCCAGCAGCGTGCGGACAGGGAGCACAGATACGCAGTATTTT
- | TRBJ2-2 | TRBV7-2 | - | CASSLVVTNTGELFF | TGTGCCAGCAGCTTAGTAGTTACGAACACCGGGGAGCTGTTTTTT
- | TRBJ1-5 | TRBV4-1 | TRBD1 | CASSQGQGGNQPQHF | TGCGCCAGCAGCCAAGGACAGGGAGGCAATCAGCCCCAGCATTTT
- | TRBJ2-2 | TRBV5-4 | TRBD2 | CASSPRTSGRDTGELFF | TGTGCCAGCAGCCCACGGACTAGCGGGAGAGATACCGGGGAGCTGTTTTTT
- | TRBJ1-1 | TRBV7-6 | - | CASSLALGGGTEAFF | TGTGCCAGCAGCTTAGCGCTAGGTGGGGGTACTGAAGCTTTCTTT
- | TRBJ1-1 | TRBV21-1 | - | CASSKTQGRDTEAFF | TGTGCCAGCAGCAAAACTCAGGGAAGGGACACTGAAGCTTTCTTT
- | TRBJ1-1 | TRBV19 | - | CASLTRAHVAFF | TGTGCCAGTCTAACGAGGGCCCATGTGGCTTTCTTT
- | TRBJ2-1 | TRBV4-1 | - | CASSSGLLDRTPYNEQFF | TGCGCCAGCAGTTCTGGCCTACTGGACCGTACACCCTACAATGAGCAGTTCTTC
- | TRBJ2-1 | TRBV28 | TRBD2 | CATGTSGTYNEQFF | TGTGCCACCGGGACTAGCGGGACCTACAATGAGCAGTTCTTC
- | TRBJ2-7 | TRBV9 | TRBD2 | CASSPRASGMGYEQYF | TGTGCCAGCAGCCCGCGAGCCAGCGGGATGGGATACGAGCAGTACTTC
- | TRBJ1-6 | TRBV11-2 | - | CASSLDLWGSGYSPLHF | TGTGCCAGCAGCTTAGATCTCTGGGGGTCCGGGTATTCACCCCTCCACTTT
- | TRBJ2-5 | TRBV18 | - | CASSPPSSPTQYF | TGTGCCAGCTCACCACCCAGCTCGCCGACCCAGTACTTC
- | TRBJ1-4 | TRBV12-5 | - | CASGRDGSNEKLFF | TGTGCTAGTGGCCGAGATGGATCTAATGAAAAACTGTTTTTT
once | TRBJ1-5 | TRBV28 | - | CASNSWGDQPQHF | TGTGCCAGCAACTCGTGGGGGGATCAGCCCCAGCATTTT
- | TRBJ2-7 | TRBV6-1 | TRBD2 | CASLASGRGEQYF | TGTGCCAGTCTCGCTAGCGGGAGAGGTGAGCAGTACTTC
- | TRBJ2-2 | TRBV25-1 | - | CASRSPGELFF | TGTGCCAGCAGGTCCCCCGGGGAGCTGTTTTTT
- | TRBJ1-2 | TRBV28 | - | CASSFTNYGYTF | TGTGCCAGCAGTTTTACGAACTATGGCTACACCTTC
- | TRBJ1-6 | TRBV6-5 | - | CASSYWGSTRDSPLHF | TGTGCCAGCAGTTACTGGGGCTCGACGCGGGATTCACCCCTCCACTTT
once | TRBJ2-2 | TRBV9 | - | CASTTIGEAGELFF | TGTGCCAGCACCACCATAGGGGAGGCCGGGGAGCTGTTTTTT
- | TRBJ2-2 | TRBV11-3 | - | CASSSGPMRGTGELFF | TGTGCCAGCAGCTCCGGACCGATGCGAGGCACCGGGGAGCTGTTTTTT
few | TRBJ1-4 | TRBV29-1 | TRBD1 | CSARQGANEKLFF | TGCAGCGCCAGACAGGGAGCTAATGAAAAACTGTTTTTT
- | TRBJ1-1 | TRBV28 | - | CASSFPGAGSNTEAFF | TGTGCCAGCAGTTTCCCGGGAGCAGGGTCGAACACTGAAGCTTTCTTT
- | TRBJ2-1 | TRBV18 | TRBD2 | CASSPPSSGRYNEQFF | TGTGCCAGCTCACCACCGTCTAGCGGGAGATACAATGAGCAGTTCTTC
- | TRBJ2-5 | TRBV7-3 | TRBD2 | CASSLGTSEGTQYF | TGTGCCAGCAGCCTAGGGACTAGCGAGGGGACCCAGTACTTC
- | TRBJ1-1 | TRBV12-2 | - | CASRLSGDGTEAFF | TGTGCAAGTCGCCTATCAGGGGATGGAACTGAAGCTTTCTTT
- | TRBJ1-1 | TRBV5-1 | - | CASSLVPDYGTEAFF | TGCGCCAGCAGCTTGGTCCCGGACTATGGGACTGAAGCTTTCTTT